The 28 T cell receptor beta chains reported below all come from one sample, sequenced in a study of graft-versus-host responses after intestinal transplantation. Repertoires were generated with immunoSEQ multiplex PCR, while TCRdb's copy carries only in-frame clones and drops some. This table has approximately 16,000 clones, almost 70% appearing once. Tissue processing of the graft released intraepithelial and lamina propria lymphocytes from it. The source was ileum tissue, collected around 99 weeks after intestinal transplantation. The source of these receptors is a human patient who received an intestinal transplant, so some T cells may come from the graft donor.

J is TRBJ2-3 and V is TRBV18, with 9 bases identical to TRBD1. V was clipped by 5 bases and J by 2 bases; unmatched bases: 14. Per germline, CDR1 KGHSH and CDR2 LQKENI. The CDR3 extends over 18 amino acids. CDR3 DNA sequence: TGTGCCAGCTCATCGGGACAGGGATCCAGGGGGCCCACAGATACGCAGTATTTT. It specifies CASSSGQGSRGPTDTQYF.

The rearrangement joins TRBV28 to TRBJ2-6; D is perhaps TRBD1 or TRBD2 (5 bases each). The germline V gene encodes CDR1 MDHEN and CDR2 SYDVKM. V lost 4 bases and J lost 0, with 16 bases in between. This CDR3 spans 18 amino acids. CDR3 sequence: CASSSAGQGRSGANVLTF. CDR3 coding DNA: TGTGCCAGCAGTTCGGCAGGTCAGGGACGCTCTGGGGCCAACGTCCTGACTTTC.

This clone has only a few counts. The chain has TRBV28 and TRBJ2-5, with D perhaps matching TRBD2 (7 bases). The CDR3 loop spans 16 amino acids. The germline V gene has CDR1 MDHEN and CDR2 SYDVKM. The V gene lost 2 bases and the J gene lost 4 bases, with 17 bases spanning the gap. The CDR3 loop is CASSLGGAIMTETQYF. Written as DNA, the CDR3 is TGTGCCAGCAGTTTAGGGGGGGCTATTATGACAGAGACCCAGTACTTC.

The rearrangement uses TRBV7-9 and TRBJ1-1; perhaps TRBD1 as D (6 bases). This CDR3 has 13 residues. Germline V gives CDR1 SEHNR, CDR2 FQNEAQ (reference sequence). Trimming removed 1 base at V and 9 bases at J, with 12 bases between. CDR3 bases: TGTGCCAGCAGCTTAGGACAGGTAGAAAAAGCTTTCTTT. This codes for CASSLGQVEKAFF.

The chain uses TRBV5-1 and TRBJ1-5, with a weak D call TRBD1 (5 bases). The ends were cut back, 4 bases at V and 8 bases at J, with 13 bases in the middle. CDR3 length equals 13 residues. CDR1 SGHRS and CDR2 YFSETQ come from the germline V gene. This CDR3 reads CASSKSGYEPQHF. The CDR3 DNA reads TGCGCCAGCAGCAAATCAGGGTATGAGCCCCAGCATTTT.

This chain links TRBV10-2 with TRBJ2-7; 9 bases map to TRBD2. Trimming at V came to 6 bases and at J to 2 bases, leaving 11 bases not matched to a gene. The CDR3 runs 16 residues. CDR1 and CDR2 (germline): WSHSY, SAAADI. CDR3 bases: TGCGCCAGCAGCGGACGACGCGGGAGGGCGCCCTACGAGCAGTACTTC. Protein: CASSGRRGRAPYEQYF.

Here the CDR3 DNA reads TGTGCCATCAGTGAGTCTGGAAACACCATATATTTT. It yields the protein CAISESGNTIYF. The rearrangement links TRBV10-3 to TRBJ1-3; D is unclear. Deletions cut 0 bases from V and 3 bases from J, with 0 bases between. This CDR3 is 12 amino acids long. Germline CDR1 ENHRY, CDR2 SYGVKD.

This chain connects TRBV7-9 to TRBJ2-5; D not resolved. The better agreement between TRBJ2-7 and the DNA end casts doubt on the J call. Germline V lookup: CDR1 SEHNR, CDR2 FQNEAQ (reference sequence). The CDR3 covers 15 residues. CDR3 coding DNA: TGTGCCAGCAGCCCCTTCGGGCCCTCGTCCTACGAGCAGTACTTC. It yields the protein CASSPFGPSSYEQYF.

The V and J genes are TRBV4-2 and TRBJ2-7, with 7 nucleotides matching TRBD2. Germline CDR1 reads LGHNA; CDR2 reads YNFKEQ. J lost 0 bases, V lost 1 base, and 0 bases had no gene match. The CDR3 length is 14 residues. The CDR3 nucleotides are TGTGCCAGCAGCCAAGTAGCGGGCTCCTACGAGCAGTACTTC. Translated, it gives CASSQVAGSYEQYF.

The gene calls are TRBV5-1 and TRBJ1-6; D is unresolved. Germline V gene data show CDR1 as SGHRS and CDR2 as YFSETQ. The V gene lost 4 bases and the J gene lost 2 bases, with 10 bases spanning the gap. The CDR3 length is 15 residues. For the CDR3, the DNA is TGCGCCAGCAGCAGGCTAAGCACCTATAATTCACCCCTCCACTTT. It codes for CASSRLSTYNSPLHF.

The chain combines TRBV30 with TRBJ1-1, with D tentatively TRBD1 (5 bases). The CDR3 is made up of 11 amino acids. The germline V gene has CDR1 GTSNPN and CDR2 SVGIG (reference sequence). V lost 1 base and J 8 bases, leaving 8 bases between the germline ends. The chain's CDR3 is CAWSGYREAFF. For the CDR3, the DNA is TGTGCCTGGAGTGGCTACAGGGAAGCTTTCTTT.

J is TRBJ1-4 and V is TRBV5-8; TRBD1 matches at 7 bases. The CDR3 has 15 amino acids. The J segment lost 8 bases and the V segment lost 4 bases, leaving 11 bases of the junction unmatched. Germline V gene data show CDR1 as SGHTS and CDR2 as YDEGEE. The CDR3 sequence is CASSPYRGVVEKLFF. CDR3 DNA: TGTGCCAGCAGCCCCTACAGGGGCGTAGTCGAAAAACTGTTTTTT. Full variable domain (rest looked up from reference TRBV5-8 and TRBJ1-4): EAGVTQSPTHLIKTRGQQATLRCSPISGHTSVYWYQQALGLGLQFLLWYDEGEERNRGNFPPRFSGRQFPNYSSELNVNALELEDSALYLCASSPYRGVVEKLFFGSGTQLSVL.

The chain links TRBV12-5 to TRBJ1-1; 7 nucleotides match TRBD1. This CDR3 has 14 residues. V lost 5 bases and J lost 4; bases outside the gene matches: 7. Germline lookup yields CDR1 LGHNT and CDR2 FRNRAP. CDR3 amino acids: CASGQSGTATEAFF. DNA of the CDR3: TGTGCTAGTGGTCAATCCGGGACAGCCACTGAAGCTTTCTTT.

The rearrangement links TRBV5-6 to TRBJ1-6, with unresolved D. There are 16 residues in the CDR3. Trimming took 2 bases from V and 0 from J, leaving 9 bases between them. Germline V gene sequence: CDR1 SGHDT, CDR2 YYEEEE. The CDR3 spells CASSFGRISYNSPLHF. The CDR3 DNA follows: TGTGCCAGCAGCTTCGGCAGGATCTCCTATAATTCACCCCTCCACTTT.

This clone is a singleton in its sample. The chain links TRBV4-1 to TRBJ2-7; 10 nucleotides match TRBD1. V trimming: 1 base; J trimming: 7 bases; junction bases outside the gene matches: 7. Per germline, CDR1 MGHRA and CDR2 YSYEKL. CDR3 length equals 15 residues. The CDR3, as DNA: TGCGCCAGCAGCCAAGGGCCGGGACAGGGGAGGGAGCAGTACTTC. It specifies CASSQGPGQGREQYF.

This rearrangement joins TRBV27 to TRBJ2-5; 13 nucleotides match TRBD2. V was pared by 6 bases and J by 5 bases, with 9 bases of the junction left unmatched. This CDR3 is 16 amino acids long. Germline CDR1 and CDR2: MNHEY and SMNVEV (reference sequence). For the CDR3, the DNA is TGTGCCAGCAGCCAAACTAGCGGGAGGGGTGAGGAGACCCAGTACTTC. Its translation is CASSQTSGRGEETQYF.

The chain has TRBV19 and TRBJ1-1, with D possibly TRBD1 on 5 matching bases. V lost 4 bases and J 2 bases, leaving 8 bases between the germline ends. This CDR3 is 13 amino acids long. In germline, CDR1 is LNHDA, CDR2 SQIVND (reference sequence). Here the CDR3 reads CASSRQLNTEAFF. The DNA of the CDR3 is TGTGCCAGTAGTAGACAGTTAAACACTGAAGCTTTCTTT.

The chain joins TRBV11-2 to TRBJ2-7; either TRBD1 or TRBD2 may supply D (6 bases each). Germline values: CDR1 SGHAT, CDR2 FQNNGV. The germline V and J ends were trimmed by 5 bases and 6 bases, with 14 bases remaining between them. CDR3 length equals 13 residues. As DNA, the CDR3 is TGTGCCAGCAGCCCCTGGGGGGCGAGCGAGCAGTACTTC. Protein: CASSPWGASEQYF.

The table lists this clone with a few counts. The chain recombines TRBV6-5 with TRBJ2-7, with TRBD1 matching over 8 bases. V gave up 4 bases and J gave up 4 bases; unmatched junction bases: 9. This CDR3 is built from 15 residues. Per germline, CDR1 MNHEY and CDR2 SVGAGI. CDR3 residues: CASSLNRGAPYEQYF. As DNA, the CDR3 is TGTGCCAGCAGTTTGAACAGGGGGGCCCCTTACGAGCAGTACTTC.

The chain links TRBV6-1 to TRBJ2-4; D call uncertain. There are 13 residues in the CDR3. The V and J ends lost 2 bases and 7 bases respectively, with 9 bases between them. Germline CDR1 MNHNS, CDR2 SASEGT. As DNA, the CDR3 is TGTGCCAGCAGTGAAAGTGACCTGAACATTCAGTACTTC. Amino acids: CASSESDLNIQYF.

The chain carries TRBV5-1 and TRBJ2-5, with D possibly being TRBD1 (5 bases). V gave up 0 bases and J gave up 0 bases, with 6 bases separating them. Germline CDR1 and CDR2: SGHRS and YFSETQ. The CDR3 consists of 14 residues. The CDR3 spells CASSLVDNQETQYF. As DNA, the CDR3 is TGCGCCAGCAGCTTGGTGGACAACCAAGAGACCCAGTACTTC.

V is TRBV11-1 and J is TRBJ1-2; D is unclear. V lost 3 bases, J lost 5 bases, and 16 bases lay in between. The germline V gene encodes CDR1 SGHAT and CDR2 FQDESV (reference sequence). This CDR3 is 15 amino acids long. CDR3 coding DNA: TGTGCCAGCAGCTTTGGACCCTCCGTCTCTTATGGCTACACCTTC. The encoded protein is CASSFGPSVSYGYTF. Based on the CDR3 plus reference TRBV11-1 and TRBJ1-2, the full variable domain is EAEVAQSPRYKITEKSQAVAFWCDPISGHATLYWYRQILGQGPELLVQFQDESVVDDSQLPKDRFSAERLKGVDSTLKIQPAELGDSAMYLCASSFGPSVSYGYTFGSGTRLTVV.

The chain uses TRBV4-3 and TRBJ2-6; unclear D gene. CDR1 is LGHNA, CDR2 YSLEER, per germline. V was clipped by 2 bases and J by 0 bases, with 8 bases between them. CDR3 length: 16 residues. The CDR3 nucleotides are TGCGCCAGCAGCCAATTGTACCTCTCTGGGGCCAACGTCCTGACTTTC. Protein sequence: CASSQLYLSGANVLTF.

The J gene is TRBJ2-7, the V gene TRBV30; D perhaps matches TRBD1 (6 bases). This CDR3 has 15 residues. Trimming took off 2 bases at V and 2 bases at J, with 16 bases between the two ends. Germline values: CDR1 GTSNPN, CDR2 SVGIG (reference sequence). Here the CDR3 reads CAWSRLRGRPYEQYF. The CDR3 DNA is TGTGCCTGGAGTCGACTCAGGGGACGTCCCTACGAGCAGTACTTC.

The chain joins TRBV27 to TRBJ2-7; tentative D call: TRBD1 (5 bases). Germline V gives CDR1 MNHEY, CDR2 SMNVEV (reference sequence). Trimming pared 7 bases from V and 3 bases from J, leaving 13 bases between. The CDR3 has 13 residues. This CDR3 is CASKRTQGYEQYF. The CDR3 DNA reads TGTGCCAGCAAGAGGACCCAGGGCTACGAGCAGTACTTC.

In its sample, this clone was seen a few times. The V call is TRBV5-1, the J call TRBJ2-3, with D possibly matching TRBD2 (6 bases). The germline V gene encodes CDR1 SGHRS and CDR2 YFSETQ. The ends were cut back, 2 bases at V and 2 bases at J, with 9 bases in the middle. This CDR3 has 14 residues. Here the CDR3 reads CASSLGGATDTQYF. CDR3 bases: TGCGCCAGCAGCTTAGGAGGGGCCACAGATACGCAGTATTTT. Full variable domain (rest looked up from reference TRBV5-1 and TRBJ2-3): KAGVTQTPRYLIKTRGQQVTLSCSPISGHRSVSWYQQTPGQGLQFLFEYFSETQRNKGNFPGRFSGRQFSNSRSEMNVSTLELGDSALYLCASSLGGATDTQYFGPGTRLTVL.

The genes are TRBV6-5 and TRBJ2-1; TRBD2 matches at 7 bases. The trim removed 7 bases at V and 9 bases at J, leaving 9 bases unmatched. Germline loops: CDR1 MNHEY, CDR2 SVGAGI. This CDR3 region has 13 residues. CDR3 region: CASNLPGGSEQFF. The DNA for the CDR3 is TGTGCCAGCAATCTCCCGGGGGGAAGTGAGCAGTTCTTC.

CDR3 region: CASSFSSFTDTQYF. The CDR3 DNA reads as TGTGCCAGCAGCTTCTCTTCCTTCACAGATACGCAGTATTTT. The chain is built from TRBV7-8 and TRBJ2-3; D gene uncertain. Trimming shortened V by 3 bases and J by 2 bases, and 9 bases separated the two germline ends. The CDR3 has 14 amino acids. CDR1 SGHVS and CDR2 FQNEAQ come from the germline V gene.